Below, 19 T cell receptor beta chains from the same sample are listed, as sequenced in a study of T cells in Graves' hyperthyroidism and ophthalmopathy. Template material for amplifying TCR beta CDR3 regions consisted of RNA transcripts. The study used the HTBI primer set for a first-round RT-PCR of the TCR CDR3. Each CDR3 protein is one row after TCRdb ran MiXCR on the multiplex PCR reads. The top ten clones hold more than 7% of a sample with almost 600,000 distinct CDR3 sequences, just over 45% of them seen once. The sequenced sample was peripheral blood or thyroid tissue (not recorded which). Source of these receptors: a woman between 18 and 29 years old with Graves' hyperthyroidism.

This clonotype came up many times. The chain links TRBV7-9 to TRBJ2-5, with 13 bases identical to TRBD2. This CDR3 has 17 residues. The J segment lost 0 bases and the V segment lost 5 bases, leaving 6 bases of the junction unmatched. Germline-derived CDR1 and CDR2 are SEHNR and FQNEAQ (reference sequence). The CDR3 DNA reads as TGTGCCAGCAGCCCGGGACTAGCGGGAATGCACCAAGAGACCCAGTACTTC. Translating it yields CASSPGLAGMHQETQYF.

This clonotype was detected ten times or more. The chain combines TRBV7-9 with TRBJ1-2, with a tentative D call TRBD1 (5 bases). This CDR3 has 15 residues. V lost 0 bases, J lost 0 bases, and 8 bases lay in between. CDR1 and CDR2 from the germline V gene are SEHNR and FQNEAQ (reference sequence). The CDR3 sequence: CASSLARGANYGYTF. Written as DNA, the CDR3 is TGTGCCAGCAGCTTAGCTCGAGGGGCTAACTATGGCTACACCTTC.

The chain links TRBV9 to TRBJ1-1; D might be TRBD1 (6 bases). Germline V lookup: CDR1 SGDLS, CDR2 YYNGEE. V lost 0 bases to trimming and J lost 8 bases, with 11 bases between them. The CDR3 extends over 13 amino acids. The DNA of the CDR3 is TGTGCCAGCAGCGTAGGATGGGGGCAAGAAGCTTTCTTT. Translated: CASSVGWGQEAFF.

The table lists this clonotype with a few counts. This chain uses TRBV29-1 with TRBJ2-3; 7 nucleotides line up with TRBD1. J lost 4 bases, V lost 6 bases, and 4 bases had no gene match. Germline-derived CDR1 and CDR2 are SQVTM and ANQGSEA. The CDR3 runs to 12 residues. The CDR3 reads CSVPTGADTQYF. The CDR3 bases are TGCAGCGTCCCCACAGGGGCAGATACGCAGTATTTT.

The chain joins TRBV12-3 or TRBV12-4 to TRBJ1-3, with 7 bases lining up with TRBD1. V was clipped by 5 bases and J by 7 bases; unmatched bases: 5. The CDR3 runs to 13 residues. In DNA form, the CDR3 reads TGTGCCAGCAGTCGGGACAGCCTGAACACCATATATTTT. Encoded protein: CASSRDSLNTIYF.

The CDR3 DNA reads as TGTGCTAGTGGTTTGAGGGGGGATCCGAGCGAGCAGTACTTC. This encodes CASGLRGDPSEQYF. V gene TRBV12-5 combines with J gene TRBJ2-7; D possibly uses TRBD1 or TRBD2 (6 bases each). V gave up 2 bases and J gave up 6 bases, with 14 bases separating them. Germline V CDR1 and CDR2: LGHNT, FRNRAP. The CDR3 runs 14 residues. Complete variable domain (other parts from reference TRBV12-5 and TRBJ2-7): DARVTQTPRHKVTEMGQEVTMRCQPILGHNTVFWYRQTMMQGLELLAYFRNRAPLDDSGMPKDRFSAEMPDATLATLKIQPSEPRDSAVYFCASGLRGDPSEQYFGPGTRLTVT.

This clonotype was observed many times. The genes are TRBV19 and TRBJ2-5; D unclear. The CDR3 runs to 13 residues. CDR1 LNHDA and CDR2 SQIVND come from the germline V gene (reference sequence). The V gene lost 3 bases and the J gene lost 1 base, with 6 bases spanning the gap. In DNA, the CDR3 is TGTGCCAGTAGTATCCATCTCCAAGAGACCCAGTACTTC. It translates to CASSIHLQETQYF.

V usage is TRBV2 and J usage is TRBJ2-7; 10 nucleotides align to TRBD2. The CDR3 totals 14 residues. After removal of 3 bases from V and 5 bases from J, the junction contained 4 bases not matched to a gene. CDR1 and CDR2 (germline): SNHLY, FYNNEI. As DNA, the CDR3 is TGTGCCAGCAGTGACTCGACTAGCGGGCACGAGCAGTACTTC. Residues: CASSDSTSGHEQYF.

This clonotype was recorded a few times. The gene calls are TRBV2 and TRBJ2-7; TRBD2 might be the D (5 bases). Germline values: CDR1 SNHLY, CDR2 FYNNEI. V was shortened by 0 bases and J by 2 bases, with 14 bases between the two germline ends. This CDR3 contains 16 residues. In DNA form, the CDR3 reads TGTGCCAGCAGTGAAGCGCATCTCGGGAATACCTACGAGCAGTACTTC. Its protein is CASSEAHLGNTYEQYF.

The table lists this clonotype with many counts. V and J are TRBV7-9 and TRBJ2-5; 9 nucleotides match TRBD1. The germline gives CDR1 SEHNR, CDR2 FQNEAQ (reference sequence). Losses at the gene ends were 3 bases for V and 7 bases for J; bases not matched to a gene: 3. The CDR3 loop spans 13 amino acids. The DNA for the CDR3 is TGTGCCAGCAGCTTGGGACAGGGAGGGACCCAGTACTTC. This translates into CASSLGQGGTQYF. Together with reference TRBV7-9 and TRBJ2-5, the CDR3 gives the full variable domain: DTGVSQNPRHKITKRGQNVTFRCDPISEHNRLYWYRQTLGQGPEFLTYFQNEAQLEKSRLLSDRFSAERPKGSFSTLEIQRTEQGDSAMYLCASSLGQGGTQYFGPGTRLLVL.

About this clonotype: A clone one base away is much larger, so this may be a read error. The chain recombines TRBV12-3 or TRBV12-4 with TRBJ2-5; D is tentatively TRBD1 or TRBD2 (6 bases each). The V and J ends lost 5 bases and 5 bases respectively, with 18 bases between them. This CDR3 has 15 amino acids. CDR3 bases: TGTGCCAGCAGTCCGCGGAGGGGGGAGGCCGAGACCCAGTACTTC. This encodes CASSPRRGEAETQYF.

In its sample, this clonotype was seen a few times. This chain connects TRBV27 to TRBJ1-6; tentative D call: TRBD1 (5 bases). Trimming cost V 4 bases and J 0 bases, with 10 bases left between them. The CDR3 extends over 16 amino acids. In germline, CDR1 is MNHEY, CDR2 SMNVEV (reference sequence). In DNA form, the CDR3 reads TGTGCCAGCAGTTCAGGGAAAAGCTCCTATAATTCACCCCTCCACTTT. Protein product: CASSSGKSSYNSPLHF.

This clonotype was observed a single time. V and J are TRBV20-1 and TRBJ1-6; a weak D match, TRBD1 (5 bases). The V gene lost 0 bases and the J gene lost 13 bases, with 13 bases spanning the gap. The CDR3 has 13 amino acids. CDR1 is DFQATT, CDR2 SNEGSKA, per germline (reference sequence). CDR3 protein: CSAREDTYQPLHF. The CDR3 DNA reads TGCAGTGCTAGAGAGGACACCTATCAGCCCCTCCACTTT.

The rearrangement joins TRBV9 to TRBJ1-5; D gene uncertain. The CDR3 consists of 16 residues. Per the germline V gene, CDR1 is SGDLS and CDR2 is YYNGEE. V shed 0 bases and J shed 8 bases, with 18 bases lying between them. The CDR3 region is CASSVGYGDTGEPQHF. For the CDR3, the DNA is TGTGCCAGCAGCGTAGGGTACGGTGACACCGGGGAGCCCCAGCATTTT.

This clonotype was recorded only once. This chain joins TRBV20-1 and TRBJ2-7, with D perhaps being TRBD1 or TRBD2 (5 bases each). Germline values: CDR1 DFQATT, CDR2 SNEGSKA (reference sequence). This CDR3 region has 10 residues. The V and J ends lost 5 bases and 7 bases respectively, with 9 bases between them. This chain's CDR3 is CSAWDGEQYF. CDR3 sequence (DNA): TGCAGTGCTTGGGACGGAGAGCAGTACTTC.

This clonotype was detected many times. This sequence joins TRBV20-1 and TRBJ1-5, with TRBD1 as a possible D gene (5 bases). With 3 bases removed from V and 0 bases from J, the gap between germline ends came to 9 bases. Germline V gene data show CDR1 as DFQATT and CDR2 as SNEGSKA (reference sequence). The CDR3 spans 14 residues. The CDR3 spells CSASQGISNQPQHF. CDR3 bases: TGCAGTGCTAGTCAGGGCATTAGCAATCAGCCCCAGCATTTT.

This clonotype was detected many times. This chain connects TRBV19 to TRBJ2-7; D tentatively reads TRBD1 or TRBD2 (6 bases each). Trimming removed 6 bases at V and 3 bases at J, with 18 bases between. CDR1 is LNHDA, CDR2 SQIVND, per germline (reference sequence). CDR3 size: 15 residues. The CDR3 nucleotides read TGTGCCAGTAGCGAGGGGGGTGGCAGGCGCTACGAGCAGTACTTC. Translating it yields CASSEGGGRRYEQYF. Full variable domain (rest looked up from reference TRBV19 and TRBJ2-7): DGGITQSPKYLFRKEGQNVTLSCEQNLNHDAMYWYRQDPGQGLRLIYYSQIVNDFQKGDIAEGYSVSREKKESFPLTVTSAQKNPTAFYLCASSEGGGRRYEQYFGPGTRLTVT.

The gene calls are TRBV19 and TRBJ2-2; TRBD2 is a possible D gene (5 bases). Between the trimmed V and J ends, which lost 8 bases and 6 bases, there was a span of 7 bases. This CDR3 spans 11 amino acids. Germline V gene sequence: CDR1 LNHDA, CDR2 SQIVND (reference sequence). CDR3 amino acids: CASGRAGELFF. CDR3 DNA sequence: TGTGCCAGTGGGCGGGCCGGGGAGCTGTTTTTT.

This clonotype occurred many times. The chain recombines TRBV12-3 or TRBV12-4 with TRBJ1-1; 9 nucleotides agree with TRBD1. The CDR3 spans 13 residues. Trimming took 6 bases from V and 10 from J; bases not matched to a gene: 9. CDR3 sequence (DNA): TGTGCCAGCAGCCTAGGACAGGGGATATCAGCTTTCTTT. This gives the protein CASSLGQGISAFF.